The sequence of this TCR beta chain was determined in a study of cytomegalovirus exposure and HLA in healthy donors. V shed 6 bases and J 7 bases; nucleotides not matched to a gene: 8. In germline, CDR1 is MNHNY, CDR2 SVGAGI (reference sequence). This CDR3 spans 13 amino acids. Turning to this clone: Its antigen remains unidentified.

13 Jbeta primers and 60 Vbeta primers were used for the PCR. Only in-frame clones appear in the TCRdb table, and some are missing; sequencing was by immunoSEQ multiplex PCR. The top ten clones hold roughly 0.98% of a sample with approximately 190,000 clones, about 90% of them seen once. Overall study findings and caveats: Most TCR beta V segments were productive about 90% or about 30% of the time in an earlier analysis.

The clonotype was recovered from a boy between 2 and 10 years old in good health and CMV-seronegative. Sequenced input: PBMCs. The genes are TRBV6-6 and TRBJ1-2; TRBD1 agrees at 7 bases. CDR3 nucleotide sequence: TGTGCCAGCAGGCCCGACAGGGCTTTTGGCTACACCTTC. This codes for CASRPDRAFGYTF.